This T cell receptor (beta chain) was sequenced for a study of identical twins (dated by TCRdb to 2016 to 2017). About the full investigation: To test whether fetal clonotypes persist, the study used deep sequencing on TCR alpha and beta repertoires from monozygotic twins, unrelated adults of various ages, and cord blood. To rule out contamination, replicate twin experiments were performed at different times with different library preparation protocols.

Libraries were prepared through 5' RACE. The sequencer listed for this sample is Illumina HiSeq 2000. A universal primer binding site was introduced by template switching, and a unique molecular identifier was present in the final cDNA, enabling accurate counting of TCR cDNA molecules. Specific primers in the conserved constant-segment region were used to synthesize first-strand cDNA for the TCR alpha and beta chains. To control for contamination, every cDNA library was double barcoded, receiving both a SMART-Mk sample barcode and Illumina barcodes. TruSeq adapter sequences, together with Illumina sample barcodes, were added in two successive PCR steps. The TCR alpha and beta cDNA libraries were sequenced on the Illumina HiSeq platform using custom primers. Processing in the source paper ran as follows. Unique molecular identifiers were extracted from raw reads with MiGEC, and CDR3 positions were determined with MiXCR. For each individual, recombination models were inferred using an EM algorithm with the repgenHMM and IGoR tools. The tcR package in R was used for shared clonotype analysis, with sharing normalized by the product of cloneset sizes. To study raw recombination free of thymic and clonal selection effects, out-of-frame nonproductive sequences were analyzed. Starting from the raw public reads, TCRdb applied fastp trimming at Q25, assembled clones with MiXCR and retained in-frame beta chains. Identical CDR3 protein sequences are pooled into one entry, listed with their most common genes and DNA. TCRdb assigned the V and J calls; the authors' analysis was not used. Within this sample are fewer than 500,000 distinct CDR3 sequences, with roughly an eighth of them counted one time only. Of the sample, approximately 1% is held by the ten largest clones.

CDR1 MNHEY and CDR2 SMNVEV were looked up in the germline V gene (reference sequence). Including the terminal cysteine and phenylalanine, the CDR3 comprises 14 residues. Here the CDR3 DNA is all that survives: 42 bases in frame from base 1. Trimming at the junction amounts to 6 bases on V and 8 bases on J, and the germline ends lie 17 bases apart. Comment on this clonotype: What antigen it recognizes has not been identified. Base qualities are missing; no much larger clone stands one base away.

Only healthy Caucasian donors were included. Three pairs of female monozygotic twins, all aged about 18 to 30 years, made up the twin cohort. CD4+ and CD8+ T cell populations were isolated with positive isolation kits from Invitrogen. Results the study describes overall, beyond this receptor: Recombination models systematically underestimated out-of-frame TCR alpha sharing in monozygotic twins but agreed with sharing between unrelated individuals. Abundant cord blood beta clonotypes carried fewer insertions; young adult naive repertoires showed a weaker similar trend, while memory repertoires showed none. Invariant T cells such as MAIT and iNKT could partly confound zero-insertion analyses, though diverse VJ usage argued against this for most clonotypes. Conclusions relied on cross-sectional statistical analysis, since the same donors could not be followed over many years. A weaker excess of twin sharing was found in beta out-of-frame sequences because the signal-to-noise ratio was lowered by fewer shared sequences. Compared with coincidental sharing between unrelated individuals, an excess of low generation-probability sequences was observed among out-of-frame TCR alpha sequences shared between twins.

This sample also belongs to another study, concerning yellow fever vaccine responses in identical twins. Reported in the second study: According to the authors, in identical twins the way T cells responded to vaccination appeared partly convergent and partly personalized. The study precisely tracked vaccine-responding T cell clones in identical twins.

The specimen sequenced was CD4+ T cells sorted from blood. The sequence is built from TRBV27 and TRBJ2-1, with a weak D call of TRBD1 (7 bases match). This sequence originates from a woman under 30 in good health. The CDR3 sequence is CASRLETGRHEQFF. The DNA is TGTGCCAGCAGACTCGAGACAGGGAGGCATGAGCAGTTCTTC.